This TCR beta chain was profiled in a study of T cell responses to AZD1222 COVID-19 vaccine. Study observations and caveats: Unmutated variant regions reportedly attract nearly half of all spike-specific TCRs. In all cases, repertoires were sampled only after the peak T cell response. Recipients of AZD1222 seropositive at baseline numbered only 6 or 7.

The table came from immunoSEQ multiplex PCR; TCRdb's copy has only in-frame clones and leaves some out. The sample carries roughly 90,000 clones, roughly 87% recorded once. Of note for this clone: Its antigen is unidentified.

Germline CDR1 reads SGHTA; CDR2 reads FQGTGA. The germline V and J ends were trimmed by 5 bases and 0 bases, with 7 bases remaining between them. The CDR3 covers 13 residues. The sequence was obtained from an adult who received the AZD1222 COVID-19 vaccine. Specimen: peripheral blood, collected 28 days after the second AZD1222 dose. The chain is built from TRBV7-3 and TRBJ1-2; D gene uncertain. The CDR3 nucleotides read TGTGCCAGCAGCCCGGTTCCTAACTATGGCTACACCTTC. Its protein is CASSPVPNYGYTF. Looking up the rest from reference TRBV7-3 and TRBJ1-2 gives the full variable domain: GAGVSQTPSNKVTEKGKYVELRCDPISGHTALYWYRQSLGQGPEFLIYFQGTGAADDSGLPNDRFFAVRPEGSVSTLKIQRTERGDSAVYLCASSPVPNYGYTFGSGTRLTVV.